Shown below are 13 T cell receptor beta chains from a single sample sequenced in a study of blood T cell repertoires in COVID-19. Repertoires were generated with immunoSEQ multiplex PCR, while TCRdb's copy carries only in-frame clones and drops some. The repertoire includes roughly 250,000 clones, just under 85% of them detected once, and approximately 9.6% sits in the top ten. The material sequenced was peripheral blood. These receptors came from a woman at least 80 years old with acute or convalescent COVID-19.

This clone showed up just once. The chain is built from TRBV19 and TRBJ1-3, with 7 bases fitting TRBD1. The junction had 6 bases not matched to a gene; V was cut back by 4 bases and J by 0 bases. The germline V gene encodes CDR1 LNHDA and CDR2 SQIVND (reference sequence). The CDR3 covers 16 residues. The CDR3 DNA is TGTGCCAGTAGTACCGGGACAGTGAGCTCTGGAAACACCATATATTTT. Encoded protein: CASSTGTVSSGNTIYF.

This chain connects TRBV3-1 (or the pseudogene TRBV3-2) to TRBJ2-2; the D is unclear. The CDR3 is 14 amino acids. V lost 7 bases, J lost 5 bases, and 14 bases lay in between. The V gene's germline CDR1 is LGHDT and CDR2 YNNKEL (reference sequence). As DNA, the CDR3 is TGTGCCAGCACCCTACGTGCCGGGACCGGGGAGCTGTTTTTT. Protein product: CASTLRAGTGELFF.

The chain couples TRBV14 to TRBJ1-2; 8 nucleotides line up with TRBD1. CDR3 length: 15 residues. Germline CDR1 SGHDN, CDR2 FVKESK. V shed 0 bases, J shed 4 bases, and the junction held 4 bases outside the gene matches. CDR3 bases: TGTGCCAGCAGCCAAGACTCGGACAGGGTCTATGGCTACACCTTC. As protein: CASSQDSDRVYGYTF. The complete variable domain, with remaining parts taken from reference TRBV14 and TRBJ1-2, reads EAGVTQFPSHSVIEKGQTVTLRCDPISGHDNLYWYRRVMGKEIKFLLHFVKESKQDESGMPNNRFLAERTGGTYSTLKVQPAELEDSGVYFCASSQDSDRVYGYTFGSGTRLTVV.

The CDR3 DNA reads TGTGCCAGCAGCTTGGGTGGCTCCCCCCCAGGGACCCAGTACTTC. This codes for CASSLGGSPPGTQYF. The V call is TRBV5-4, the J call TRBJ2-5; no firm D call. Trimming removed 0 bases at V and 7 bases at J, with 16 bases between. The CDR3 is 15 residues long. The V gene's germline CDR1 is SGHNT and CDR2 YYREEE (reference sequence).

This clone was observed a few times. The CDR3 sequence is CASSEALQGATYEQYF. Written as DNA, the CDR3 is TGTGCCAGCAGTGAAGCGCTGCAGGGGGCGACCTACGAGCAGTACTTC. The chain has TRBV6-1 and TRBJ2-7, with 8 bases identical to TRBD1. This CDR3 is 16 amino acids long. V lost 0 bases, J lost 2 bases, and 6 bases stayed unmatched. The germline CDR1 and CDR2 sequences are MNHNS and SASEGT.

The chain combines TRBV6-6 with TRBJ1-6; perhaps TRBD1 as D (6 bases). The CDR3 loop spans 16 amino acids. Per the germline V gene, CDR1 is MNHNY and CDR2 is SVGAGI (reference sequence). Trimming cost V 7 bases and J 1 base, with 14 bases left between them. CDR3: CASMMSRGSYNSPLHF. The CDR3 bases are TGTGCCAGCATGATGAGTAGGGGGTCCTATAATTCACCCCTCCACTTT.

V and J are TRBV5-1 and TRBJ2-7; no reliable D call. The germline V and J ends were trimmed by 3 bases and 2 bases, with 9 bases remaining between them. This CDR3 spans 13 amino acids. CDR1 is SGHRS, CDR2 YFSETQ, per germline. The CDR3 coding sequence is TGCGCCAGCAGCTATGACGGAGCCTACGAGCAGTACTTC. It is translated as CASSYDGAYEQYF.

The genes are TRBV7-9 and TRBJ1-4; TRBD1 matches at 9 bases. The CDR3 has 15 amino acids. From germline, CDR1 is SEHNR and CDR2 FQNEAQ (reference sequence). J was trimmed by 12 bases and V by 4 bases; bases with no gene match: 12. The CDR3 loop reads CASSSGQGNEYELFF. Here the CDR3 DNA reads TGTGCCAGCAGCTCGGGACAGGGAAACGAGTACGAACTGTTTTTT.

The chain is built from TRBV2 and TRBJ2-2; D is perhaps TRBD1 (6 bases). The germline CDR1 and CDR2 sequences are SNHLY and FYNNEI. This CDR3 is 14 amino acids long. With 2 bases removed from V and 7 bases from J, the gap between germline ends came to 11 bases. This chain's CDR3 is CASSEQGHSGELFF. DNA for the CDR3: TGTGCCAGCAGTGAACAGGGGCACAGCGGGGAGCTGTTTTTT.

The chain links TRBV4-1 to TRBJ2-2; 9 nucleotides line up with TRBD1. Germline V gives CDR1 MGHRA, CDR2 YSYEKL. After removal of 2 bases from V and 5 bases from J, the junction contained 6 bases not matched to a gene. The CDR3 is 16 residues long. In DNA form, the CDR3 reads TGCGCCAGCAGCCAAAGGGACAGGGCGGTAACCGGGGAGCTGTTTTTT. Amino acids: CASSQRDRAVTGELFF.

The chain combines TRBV19 with TRBJ1-6; D may be TRBD1 (6 bases). The germline V and J ends were trimmed by 5 bases and 9 bases, with 17 bases remaining between them. CDR1 is LNHDA and CDR2 is SQIVND in the germline V gene (reference sequence). The CDR3 is 15 residues long. CDR3 coding DNA: TGTGCCAGTAGTCAAGGGGGGGTCGGGGTTTCACCCCTCCACTTT. Translation gives CASSQGGVGVSPLHF.

The genes are TRBV28 and TRBJ1-1; no clear D gene. The CDR3 is 16 amino acids. Trimming removed 7 bases at V and 4 bases at J, with 22 bases between. Germline V gene sequence: CDR1 MDHEN, CDR2 SYDVKM. Here the CDR3 reads CASNPGTAPLGTEAFF. In DNA form, the CDR3 reads TGTGCCAGCAACCCGGGAACGGCCCCTCTGGGCACTGAAGCTTTCTTT.

J is TRBJ1-2 and V is TRBV5-4; TRBD1 aligns across 8 bases. CDR3 length: 15 residues. Trimming took 1 base from V and 2 from J; bases not matched to a gene: 4. Germline CDR1 is SGHNT and CDR2 is YYREEE (reference sequence). CDR3 amino acids: CASSLPDRVNYGYTF. CDR3 nucleotides: TGTGCCAGCAGCTTGCCGGACAGGGTGAACTATGGCTACACCTTC.